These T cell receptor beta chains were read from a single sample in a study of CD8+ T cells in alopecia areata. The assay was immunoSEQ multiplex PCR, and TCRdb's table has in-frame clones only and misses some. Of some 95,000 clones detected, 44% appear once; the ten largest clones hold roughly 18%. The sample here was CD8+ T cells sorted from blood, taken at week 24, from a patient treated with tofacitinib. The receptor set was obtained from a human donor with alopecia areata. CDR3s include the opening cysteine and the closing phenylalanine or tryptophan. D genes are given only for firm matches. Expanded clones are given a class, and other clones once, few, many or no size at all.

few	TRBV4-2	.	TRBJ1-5	TGTGCCAGCAGCCAATGGGACGTGGATAATCAGCCCCAGCATTTT	CASSQWDVDNQPQHF
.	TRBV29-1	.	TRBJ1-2	TGCAGCGTGACCCCGGGGGTCGGTCTCGTTGGCTACACCTTC	CSVTPGVGLVGYTF
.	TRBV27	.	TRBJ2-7	TGTGCCAGCAGGTCAAACCCTAGAAGACCGGACAGAAACTACGAGCAGTACTTC	CASRSNPRRPDRNYEQYF
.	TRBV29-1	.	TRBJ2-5	TGCAGCGTAATCGGGCAAAACGGCCCCGAGACCCAGTACTTC	CSVIGQNGPETQYF
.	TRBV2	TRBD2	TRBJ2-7	TGTGCCAGCAGGGGCGGGACTAGCGGCTCCTACGAGCAGTACTTC	CASRGGTSGSYEQYF
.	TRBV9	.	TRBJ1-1	TGTGCCAGCAACTCCTACCCCGACACTGAAGCTTTCTTT	CASNSYPDTEAFF
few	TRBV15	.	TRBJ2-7	TGTGCCACCAGCGGCGATCTACGGGAGCAGTACTTC	CATSGDLREQYF
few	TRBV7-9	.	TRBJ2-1	TGTGCCAGCAGCTTGAGTCCATCCTCCTACAATGAGCAGTTCTTC	CASSLSPSSYNEQFF
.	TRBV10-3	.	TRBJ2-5	TGTGCCATCAGTGAGTCGGAGGGTCAAGAGACCCAGTACTTC	CAISESEGQETQYF
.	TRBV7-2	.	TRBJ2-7	TGTGCCAGCAGCTTTGAACAGTCCTACGAGCAGTACTTC	CASSFEQSYEQYF
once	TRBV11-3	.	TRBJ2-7	TGTGCCAGCCACCCCCTTAAGCGGAGCGATAACTCCTACGAGCAGTACTTC	CASHPLKRSDNSYEQYF
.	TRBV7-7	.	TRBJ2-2	TGTGCTAGCAGCCTAAGTTACACCGGGGAGCTGTTTTTT	CASSLSYTGELFF
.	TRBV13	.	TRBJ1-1	TGTGCCAGCAGCCCGTCCCAGAACACTGAAGCTTTCTTT	CASSPSQNTEAFF
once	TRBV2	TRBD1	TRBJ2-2	TGTGCCAGCAGCGGGACAGAGAACACCGGGGAGCTGTTTTTT	CASSGTENTGELFF
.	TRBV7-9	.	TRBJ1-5	TGTGCCAGCAGCTTAGTATTGGGGGGCGTGAATCAGCCCCAGCATTTT	CASSLVLGGVNQPQHF
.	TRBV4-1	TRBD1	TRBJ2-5	TGCGCCAGCAGCCAAGAAACAGGGGGGCTCCAAGAGACCCAGTACTTC	CASSQETGGLQETQYF
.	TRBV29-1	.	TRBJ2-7	TGCAGCGTTGTGGTCGGGGCCTACGAGCAGTACTTC	CSVVVGAYEQYF
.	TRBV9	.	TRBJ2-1	TGTGCCAGCAGCGTAGATCCGGGATGGAACAATGAGCAGTTCTTC	CASSVDPGWNNEQFF
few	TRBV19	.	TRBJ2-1	TGTGCCAGCTCTAGTATCCACAATGAGCAGTTCTTC	CASSSIHNEQFF
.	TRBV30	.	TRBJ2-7	TGTGCCTGGAGTATCTACGCTTCCTACGAGCAGTACTTC	CAWSIYASYEQYF
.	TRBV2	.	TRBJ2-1	TGTGCCAGCAGTGAGTTGCCAGCCTACACCTACAATGAGCAGTTCTTC	CASSELPAYTYNEQFF
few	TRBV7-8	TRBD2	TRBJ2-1	TGTGCCAGCAGCGCGGGGGGTAGGGATGAGCAGTTCTTC	CASSAGGRDEQFF
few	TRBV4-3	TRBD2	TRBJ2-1	TGCGCCAGCAGCCCATATACTAGCGGGAGATCCGGAGAGCAGTTCTTC	CASSPYTSGRSGEQFF
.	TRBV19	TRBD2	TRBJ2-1	TGTGCCAGTAGTATAAGCGGGAGTCGGCACAATGAGCAGTTCTTC	CASSISGSRHNEQFF
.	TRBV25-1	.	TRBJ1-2	TGTGCCAGCAGTGAATCCCAACTGGGGGACTATGGCCACACCTTC	CASSESQLGDYGHTF
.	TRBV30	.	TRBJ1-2	TGTGCCTGGAGTGTAAGACAGAGCTACTATGGCTACACCTTC	CAWSVRQSYYGYTF
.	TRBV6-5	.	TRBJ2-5	TGTGCCAGCAGTTATGGGCTAGCGTCAGAGACCCAGTACTTC	CASSYGLASETQYF
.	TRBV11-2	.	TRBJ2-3	TGTGCCAGCAGCTTAGTGGGTATAGTCCCAGATACGCAGTATTTT	CASSLVGIVPDTQYF
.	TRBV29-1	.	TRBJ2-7	TGCAGCGTTATGACGGGGGAAACCTACGAGCAGTACTTC	CSVMTGETYEQYF
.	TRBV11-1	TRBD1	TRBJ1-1	TGTGCCAGCAGCTCTCGAACAGGGGGCCTGAACACTGAAGCTTTCTTT	CASSSRTGGLNTEAFF
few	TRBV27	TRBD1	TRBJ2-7	TGTGCCAGCACCAAAATGGGGACAGGGACCTACGAGCAGTACTTC	CASTKMGTGTYEQYF
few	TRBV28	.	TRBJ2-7	TGTGCCAGCAGTCCAGGAGGGGGCGAGCAGTACTTC	CASSPGGGEQYF
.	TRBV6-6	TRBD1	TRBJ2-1	TGTGCCAGCAGTTATATTAGGGCAGGGGGCGAAGATGAGCAGTTCTTC	CASSYIRAGGEDEQFF
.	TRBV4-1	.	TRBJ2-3	TGCGCCAGCAGCCAAGAGGCAGGGACAGATACGCAGTATTTT	CASSQEAGTDTQYF
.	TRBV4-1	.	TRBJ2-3	TGCGCCAGCAGCCCCCCCCCGGGGGAACCAGATACGCAGTATTTT	CASSPPPGEPDTQYF
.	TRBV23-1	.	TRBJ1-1	TGCGCCAGCAGTCAAAAGGGGCCGGACACTGAAGCTTTCTTT	CASSQKGPDTEAFF
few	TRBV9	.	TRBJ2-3	TGTGCCAGCAGCGTGGACACAGATACGCAGTATTTT	CASSVDTDTQYF
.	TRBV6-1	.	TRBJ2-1	TGTGCCAGCAGGCAGCCCCCCTACAATGAGCAGTTCTTC	CASRQPPYNEQFF
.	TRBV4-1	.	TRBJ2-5	TGCGCCAGCAGCCAAGATACGCGAGAGACCCAGTACTTC	CASSQDTRETQYF
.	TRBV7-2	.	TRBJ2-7	TGTGCCAGCAGCCCCGCGGGCGGGAACGAGCAGTACTTC	CASSPAGGNEQYF
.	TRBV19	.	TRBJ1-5	TGTGCCAGTAGCGACACCTATCAGCCCCAGCATTTT	CASSDTYQPQHF
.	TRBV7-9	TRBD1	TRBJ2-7	TGTGCCAGCAGCCCGGACAGGGGATCCTACGAGCAGTACTTC	CASSPDRGSYEQYF
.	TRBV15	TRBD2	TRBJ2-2	TGTGCCACCAGCGGCCCAGGACGAGGGACTAGCGGGGCCGCGAACACCGGGGAGCTGTTTTTT	CATSGPGRGTSGAANTGELFF
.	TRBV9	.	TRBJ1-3	TGTGCCAGCAGCTCAGGGGCAGGGAGCACCATATATTTT	CASSSGAGSTIYF
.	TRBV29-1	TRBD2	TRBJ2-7	TGCAGCGTTGGGAGCGGGAGGGCCCCCTCCTACGAGCAGTACTTC	CSVGSGRAPSYEQYF